The 9 T cell receptor beta chains listed next were all sequenced from one sample in a study of neurological immune-mediated disorders. TCRdb processed the 5' RACE reads anew with MiXCR; each CDR3 protein has one entry. The data hold more than 50,000 distinct CDR3 sequences, with around 3.4% observed a single time. Sequencing was carried out using PBMCs. The receptors come from a woman between 55 and 75 years old with multiple sclerosis.

In its sample, this clonotype was seen many times. J is TRBJ2-1 and V is TRBV10-3, with a tentative D call TRBD1 (6 bases). V was pared by 4 bases and J by 3 bases, with 16 bases between. The CDR3 length is 16 residues. The V gene's germline CDR1 is ENHRY and CDR2 SYGVKD. DNA for the CDR3: TGTGCCATCAGTGGGGACACCGCTAACATCTACAATGAGCAGTTCTTC. Translating gives CAISGDTANIYNEQFF.

This clonotype was seen repeatedly, ten times or more. CDR3 sequence reads: CASSQDGASGSTGELFF. For the CDR3, the DNA is TGTGCCAGCAGCCAAGACGGGGCTAGCGGCAGCACCGGGGAGCTGTTTTTT. The chain joins TRBV4-2 to TRBJ2-2; 7 bases match TRBD2. The CDR3 is made up of 17 amino acids. J gave up 4 bases and V 0 bases, and 8 bases lay outside the gene matches. Germline assignment: CDR1 LGHNA and CDR2 YNFKEQ.

This clonotype was counted ten times or more. This chain joins TRBV15 and TRBJ2-1; D is unclear. Germline loops: CDR1 LNHNV, CDR2 YYDKDF (reference sequence). Trimming removed 0 bases at V and 8 bases at J, with 14 bases between. CDR3 length: 15 residues. CDR3 DNA sequence: TGTGCCACCAGCAGAGATCTGAGGACCTTCGATGAGCAGTTCTTC. Amino acids: CATSRDLRTFDEQFF.

This clonotype was seen ten or more times. The V gene is TRBV2, the J gene TRBJ1-2; 7 bases align to TRBD1. V shed 6 bases and J 2 bases; nucleotides not matched to a gene: 3. The CDR3 has 13 amino acids. The germline CDR1 and CDR2 sequences are SNHLY and FYNNEI. CDR3 protein: CASSEGQNYGYTF. Written as DNA, the CDR3 is TGTGCCAGCAGCGAGGGACAGAACTATGGCTACACCTTC.

At least ten counts were recorded for this clonotype. V gene TRBV29-1 combines with J gene TRBJ2-7, with 12 bases aligning to TRBD1. The CDR3 has 14 residues. CDR1 and CDR2 from the germline V gene are SQVTM and ANQGSEA. V shed 6 bases and J 5 bases; nucleotides not matched to a gene: 8. Here the CDR3 reads CSVGTGGVRDEQYF. The DNA of the CDR3 is TGCAGCGTGGGGACAGGGGGCGTTAGGGACGAGCAGTACTTC.

This clonotype was seen at least ten times. The V and J genes are TRBV7-9 and TRBJ2-3; 8 nucleotides line up with TRBD1. CDR3 length: 13 residues. The germline V gene encodes CDR1 SEHNR and CDR2 FQNEAQ (reference sequence). The V segment lost 10 bases and the J segment 4 bases; nucleotides outside the gene matches: 7. The CDR3 spells CATAGGLADTQYF. As DNA, the CDR3 is TGTGCCACGGCAGGGGGCTTGGCAGATACGCAGTATTTT.

The table lists this clonotype with many counts. V is TRBV5-6 and J is TRBJ2-1; 8 bases map to TRBD2. The CDR3 runs 12 residues. Germline CDR1 reads SGHDT; CDR2 reads YYEEEE. V was pared by 1 base and J by 12 bases, with 3 bases of the junction left unmatched. The DNA of the CDR3 is TGTGCCAGCAGCTTGCGGGAGGGGCTGCAGTTCTTC. Residues: CASSLREGLQFF.

This clonotype was seen ten or more times. The rearrangement joins TRBV9 to TRBJ1-1; D perhaps matches TRBD1 (5 bases). The CDR3 runs 14 residues. Germline CDR1 and CDR2: SGDLS and YYNGEE. Trimming took off 4 bases at V and 4 bases at J, with 14 bases between the two ends. CDR3: CASSPGGTSTEAFF. The DNA of the CDR3 is TGTGCCAGCAGCCCCGGGGGAACGTCCACTGAAGCTTTCTTT. Looking up the rest from reference TRBV9 and TRBJ1-1 gives the full variable domain: DSGVTQTPKHLITATGQRVTLRCSPRSGDLSVYWYQQSLDQGLQFLIQYYNGEERAKGNILERFSAQQFPDLHSELNLSSLELGDSALYFCASSPGGTSTEAFFGQGTRLTVV.

This clonotype occurred many times. This chain links TRBV11-1 with TRBJ2-5, with TRBD1 as a possible D gene (6 bases). Trimming pared 2 bases from V and 4 bases from J, leaving 11 bases between. Germline-derived CDR1 and CDR2 are SGHAT and FQDESV (reference sequence). The length of the CDR3 is 14 residues. The CDR3 DNA sequence: TGTGCCAGCAGCTTATCGAAAGGGGGAGAGACCCAGTACTTC. Translated, it gives CASSLSKGGETQYF. The variable domain in full, with the rest retrieved from reference TRBV11-1 and TRBJ2-5, is EAEVAQSPRYKITEKSQAVAFWCDPISGHATLYWYRQILGQGPELLVQFQDESVVDDSQLPKDRFSAERLKGVDSTLKIQPAELGDSAMYLCASSLSKGGETQYFGPGTRLLVL.